The rows below give T cell receptor beta chains drawn from one sample of a study of Ad26.COV2.S vaccination and SARS-CoV-2 variants. Generated by immunoSEQ multiplex PCR, the TCRdb table keeps only in-frame clones and is missing some. The table has 350,000 to 500,000 clones, approximately 90% seen once. Specimen: peripheral blood, collected in a trial of Ad26.COV2.S vaccine versus placebo. These receptors came from a person aged 18-60 years who received the Ad26.COV2.S COVID-19 vaccine or a placebo. CDR3s include the opening cysteine and the closing phenylalanine or tryptophan. D genes are given only for firm matches. Only some rows state a clone size, as once, few, many or a class for expanded clones.

d_call | cdr3_length | j_call | v_call | clone_size | cdr3_aa | cdr3_nt
- | 15 | TRBJ1-5 | TRBV6-2/TRBV6-3 | once | CASSTGATRGQPQHF | TGTGCCAGCAGTACCGGGGCAACGAGAGGGCAGCCCCAGCATTTT
- | 14 | TRBJ2-4 | TRBV18 | - | CASSPGPPGHIQYF | TGTGCCAGCTCACCAGGGCCTCCGGGGCACATTCAGTACTTC
- | 13 | TRBJ2-7 | TRBV5-4 | once | CASSPGDTYEQYF | TGTGCCAGCAGCCCAGGGGACACGTACGAGCAGTACTTC
TRBD1 | 14 | TRBJ1-1 | TRBV5-4 | - | CASSLYRGYTEAFF | TGTGCCAGCAGCTTGTACAGGGGGTACACTGAAGCTTTCTTT
TRBD1 | 14 | TRBJ2-7 | TRBV4-2 | - | CASSLGTETYEQYF | TGTGCCAGCAGCCTGGGGACAGAGACCTACGAGCAGTACTTC
TRBD2 | 16 | TRBJ2-2 | TRBV3-1/TRBV3-2 | - | CASSARLASSTGELFF | TGTGCCAGCAGCGCCCGACTAGCCTCGAGCACCGGGGAGCTGTTTTTT
TRBD2 | 17 | TRBJ2-1 | TRBV5-1 | - | CASSPGLAGGPSNEQFF | TGCGCCAGCAGCCCGGGACTAGCGGGGGGGCCCTCCAATGAGCAGTTCTTC
- | 12 | TRBJ1-5 | TRBV28 | once | CASRPTGQPQHF | TGTGCCAGCAGACCGACAGGCCAGCCCCAGCATTTT
- | 13 | TRBJ1-2 | TRBV28 | - | CASRATRYYGYTF | TGTGCCAGCAGAGCGACGCGATACTATGGCTACACCTTC
TRBD2 | 16 | TRBJ2-3 | TRBV7-8 | - | CASSLVLAGGTDTQYF | TGTGCCAGCAGCTTAGTACTAGCGGGGGGCACAGATACGCAGTATTTT
TRBD2 | 13 | TRBJ2-1 | TRBV4-3 | - | CASSQSLAGVQFF | TGCGCCAGCAGCCAGAGTCTAGCGGGGGTTCAGTTCTTC
- | 15 | TRBJ2-7 | TRBV5-6 | once | CASSLVAWGSYEQYF | TGTGCCAGCAGCCTGGTTGCGTGGGGCTCCTACGAGCAGTACTTC
TRBD2 | 16 | TRBJ2-3 | TRBV10-3 | - | CAISRLGAGVADTQYF | TGTGCCATCAGTCGATTGGGAGCGGGGGTCGCAGATACGCAGTATTTT